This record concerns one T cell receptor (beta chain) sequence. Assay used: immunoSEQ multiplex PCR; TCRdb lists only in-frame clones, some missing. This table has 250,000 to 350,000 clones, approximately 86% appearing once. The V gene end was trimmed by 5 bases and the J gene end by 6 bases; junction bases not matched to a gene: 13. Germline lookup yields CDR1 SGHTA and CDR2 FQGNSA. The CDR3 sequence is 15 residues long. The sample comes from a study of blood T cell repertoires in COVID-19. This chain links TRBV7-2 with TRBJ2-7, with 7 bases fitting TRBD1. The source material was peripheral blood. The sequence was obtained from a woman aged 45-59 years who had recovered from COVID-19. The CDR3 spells CASSPGTAALGEQYF. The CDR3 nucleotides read TGTGCCAGCAGCCCCGGGACAGCCGCTCTGGGCGAGCAGTACTTC.